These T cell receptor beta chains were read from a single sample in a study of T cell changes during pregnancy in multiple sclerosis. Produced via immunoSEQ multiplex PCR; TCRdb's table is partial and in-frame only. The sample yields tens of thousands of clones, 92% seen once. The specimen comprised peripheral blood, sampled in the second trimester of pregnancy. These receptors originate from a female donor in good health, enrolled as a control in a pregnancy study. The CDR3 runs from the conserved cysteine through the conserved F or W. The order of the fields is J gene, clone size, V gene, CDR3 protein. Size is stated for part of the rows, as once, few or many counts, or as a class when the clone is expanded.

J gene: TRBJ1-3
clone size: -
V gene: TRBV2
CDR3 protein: CASSVDRLEGNTIYF

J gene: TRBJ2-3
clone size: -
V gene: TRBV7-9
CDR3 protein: CASSFTSVGPDTQYF

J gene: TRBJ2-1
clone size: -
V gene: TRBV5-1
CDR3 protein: CASSLGQDIDNEQFF

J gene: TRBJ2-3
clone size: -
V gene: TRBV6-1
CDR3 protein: CASSGTSGTGSDTQYF

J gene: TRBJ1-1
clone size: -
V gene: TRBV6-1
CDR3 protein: CASNRQAGAEAFF

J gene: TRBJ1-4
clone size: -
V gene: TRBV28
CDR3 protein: CASSSETGWNEKLFF

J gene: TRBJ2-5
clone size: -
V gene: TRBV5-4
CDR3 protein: CATRQGETQYF

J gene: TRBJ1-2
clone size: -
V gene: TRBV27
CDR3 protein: CASSFGQGQGGRGYTF

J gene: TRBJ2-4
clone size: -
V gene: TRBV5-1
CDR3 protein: CASSFSEAGNLAIQYF

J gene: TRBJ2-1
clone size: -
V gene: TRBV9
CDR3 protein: CASSVTRDNEYNEQFF

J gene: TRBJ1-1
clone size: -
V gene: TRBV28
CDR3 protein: CASTIGVNTEAFF

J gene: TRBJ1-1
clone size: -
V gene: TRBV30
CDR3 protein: CAWSVEGLTEAFF

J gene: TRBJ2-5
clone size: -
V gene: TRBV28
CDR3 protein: CASSLTLLADQETQYF

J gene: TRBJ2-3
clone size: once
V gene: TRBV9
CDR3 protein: CASSVVGTKTDTQYF

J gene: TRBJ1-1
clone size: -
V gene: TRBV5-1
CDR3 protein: CASSLEHRARGNTEAFF

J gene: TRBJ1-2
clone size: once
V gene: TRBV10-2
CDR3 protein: CASSEAGQGALGGYTF

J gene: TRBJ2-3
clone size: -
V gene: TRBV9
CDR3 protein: CASSSEARDSRRDTQYF

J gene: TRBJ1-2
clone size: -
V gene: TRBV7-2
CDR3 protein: CASSLPPGAGQGGYGYTF

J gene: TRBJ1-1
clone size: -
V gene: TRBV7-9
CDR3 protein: CASSSFPKWNTEAFF

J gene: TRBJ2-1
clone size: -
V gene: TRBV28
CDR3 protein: CASSLTSGRAVQFF

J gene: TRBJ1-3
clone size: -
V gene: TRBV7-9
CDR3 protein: CASSAWTGEKVSGNTIYF

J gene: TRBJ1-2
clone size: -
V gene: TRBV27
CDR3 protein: CASSSLGARGGSYGYTF